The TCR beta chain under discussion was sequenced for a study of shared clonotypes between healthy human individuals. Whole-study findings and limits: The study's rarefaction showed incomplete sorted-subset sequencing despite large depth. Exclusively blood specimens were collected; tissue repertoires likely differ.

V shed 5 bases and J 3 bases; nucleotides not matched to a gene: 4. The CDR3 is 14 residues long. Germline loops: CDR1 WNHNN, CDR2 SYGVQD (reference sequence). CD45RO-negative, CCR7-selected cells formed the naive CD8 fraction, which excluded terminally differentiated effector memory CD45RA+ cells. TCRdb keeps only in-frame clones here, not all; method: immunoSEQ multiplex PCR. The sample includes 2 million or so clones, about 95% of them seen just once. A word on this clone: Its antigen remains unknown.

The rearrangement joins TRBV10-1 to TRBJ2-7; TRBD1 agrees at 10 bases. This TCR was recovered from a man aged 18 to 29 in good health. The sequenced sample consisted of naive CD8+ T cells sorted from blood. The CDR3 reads CASSQGQGYYEQYF. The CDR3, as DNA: TGCGCCAGCAGTCAGGGACAGGGGTACTACGAGCAGTACTTC.